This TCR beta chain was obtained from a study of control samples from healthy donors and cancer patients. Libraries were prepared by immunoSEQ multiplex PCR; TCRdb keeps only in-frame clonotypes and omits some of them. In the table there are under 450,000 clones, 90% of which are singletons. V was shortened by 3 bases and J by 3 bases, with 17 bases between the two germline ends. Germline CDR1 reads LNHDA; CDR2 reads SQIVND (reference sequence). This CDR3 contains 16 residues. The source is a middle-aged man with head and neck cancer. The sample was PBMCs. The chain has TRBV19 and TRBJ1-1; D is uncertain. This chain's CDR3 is CASSIGPATSHTEAFF. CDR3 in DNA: TGTGCCAGTAGTATTGGGCCAGCCACCAGCCACACTGAAGCTTTCTTT.